This TCR beta chain was sequenced for a study of T-cell reconstitution after alpha-beta-depleted transplantation in children. Regarding the study as a whole: Among T cells one year after transplant, newly produced cells accounted for most counts and diversity. Expanded graft clones numbering several hundred reportedly gave rise to alpha-beta T cells about two months after transplant. Some patients' high day-60 TCRbeta diversity was traced to surviving recipient T cells and thymic progenitors.

During its preparation, the TCRbeta library received unique molecular identifiers. TCRdb used MiXCR to reprocess the PCR reads, holding one entry per CDR3 protein. This sample has fewer than 700,000 distinct CDR3 sequences, with 13% found just once. Ten or more counts support this clonotype. The antigen remains unidentified. Germline V gene sequence: CDR1 LGHNA, CDR2 YNFKEQ. This CDR3 contains 13 residues. Trimming removed 4 bases at V and 2 bases at J, with 8 bases between. This clonotype originated in a male patient under 18 who had a stem cell transplant for acute myeloid leukemia, so the T cells may come from the graft donor. This specimen was PBMCs, mostly from graft donor cells, taken 360 days after TCRalphabeta/CD19-depleted stem cell transplant. The V gene is TRBV4-2, the J gene TRBJ2-5; D may be TRBD1 (6 bases). In DNA form, the CDR3 reads TGTGCCAGCAGCCCCCAGGGGCAAGAGACCCAGTACTTC. Protein: CASSPQGQETQYF.